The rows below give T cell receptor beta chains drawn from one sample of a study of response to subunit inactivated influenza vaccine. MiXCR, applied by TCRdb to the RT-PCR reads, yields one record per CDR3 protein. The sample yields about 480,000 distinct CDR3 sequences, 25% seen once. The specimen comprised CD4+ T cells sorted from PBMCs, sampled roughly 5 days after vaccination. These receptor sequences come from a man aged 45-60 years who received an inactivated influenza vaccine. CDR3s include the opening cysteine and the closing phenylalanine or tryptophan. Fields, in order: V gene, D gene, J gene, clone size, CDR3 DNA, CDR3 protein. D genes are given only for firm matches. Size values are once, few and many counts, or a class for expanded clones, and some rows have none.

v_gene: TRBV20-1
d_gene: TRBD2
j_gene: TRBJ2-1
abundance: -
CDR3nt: TGCAGTGCTACCGGACTAGCGGGGGGGCCGTTGAATGAGCAGTTCTTC
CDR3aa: CSATGLAGGPLNEQFF

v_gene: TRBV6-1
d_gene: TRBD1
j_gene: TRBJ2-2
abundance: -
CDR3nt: TGTGCCAGCAGTCTCTCCGGACAGGGGACCGGGGAGCTGTTTTTT
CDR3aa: CASSLSGQGTGELFF

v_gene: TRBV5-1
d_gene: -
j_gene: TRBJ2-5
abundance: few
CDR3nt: TGCGCCAGCAGCTTCGGAGACCACGATTTTAGGGCGGAGACCCAGTACTTC
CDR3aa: CASSFGDHDFRAETQYF

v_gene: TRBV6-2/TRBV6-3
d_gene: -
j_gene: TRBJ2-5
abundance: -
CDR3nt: TGTGCCAGCAGTGCGATGGCAGGCAGCCAAGAGACCCAGTACTTC
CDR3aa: CASSAMAGSQETQYF

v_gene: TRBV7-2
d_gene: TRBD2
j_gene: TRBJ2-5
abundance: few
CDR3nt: TGTGCCAGCAGCCAGCGACTAGCGGGAGGGGCAGAGACCCAGTACTTC
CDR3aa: CASSQRLAGGAETQYF

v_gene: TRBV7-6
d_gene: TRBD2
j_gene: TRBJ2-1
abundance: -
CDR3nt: TGTGCCAGCCGAAGGACTAGCGGTCCCAATGAGCAGTTCTTC
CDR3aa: CASRRTSGPNEQFF

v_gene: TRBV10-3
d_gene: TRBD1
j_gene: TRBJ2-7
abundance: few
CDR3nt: TGTGCCATCAGCCTACTAGGGACAGGGGGTTTAGACGAGCAGTACTTC
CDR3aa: CAISLLGTGGLDEQYF

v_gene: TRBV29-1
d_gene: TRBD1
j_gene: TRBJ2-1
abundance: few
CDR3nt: TGCAGCGAGGGGACAGGGATCAATGAGCAGTTCTTC
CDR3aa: CSEGTGINEQFF

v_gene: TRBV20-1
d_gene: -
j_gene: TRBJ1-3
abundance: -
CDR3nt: TGCAGTGCAGCCTCTCAATGGGACACCATATATTTT
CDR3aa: CSAASQWDTIYF

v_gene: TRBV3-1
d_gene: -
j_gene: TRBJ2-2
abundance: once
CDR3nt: TGTGCCAGCAGATCCGGGACGTCGAACACCGGGGAGCTGTTTTTT
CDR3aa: CASRSGTSNTGELFF

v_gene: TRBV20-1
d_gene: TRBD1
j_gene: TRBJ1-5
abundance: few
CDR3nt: TGCAGTGCTAGGTGGGACAGGAATCAGCCCCAGCATTTT
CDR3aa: CSARWDRNQPQHF

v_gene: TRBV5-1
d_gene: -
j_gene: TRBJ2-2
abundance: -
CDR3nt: TGCGCCAGCAGCTTGCCAGGGTTGGGGGAGCTGTTTTTT
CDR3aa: CASSLPGLGELFF

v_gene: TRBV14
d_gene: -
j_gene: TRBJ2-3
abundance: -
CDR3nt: TGTGCCAGCAGTCCCCAGCGGCTAACAGATACGCAGTATTTT
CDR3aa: CASSPQRLTDTQYF

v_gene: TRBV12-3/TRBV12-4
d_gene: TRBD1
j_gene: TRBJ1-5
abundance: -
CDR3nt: TGTGCCAGCAGTCGACAGGGATCCCCTTATAGCAATCAGCCCCAGCATTTT
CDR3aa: CASSRQGSPYSNQPQHF

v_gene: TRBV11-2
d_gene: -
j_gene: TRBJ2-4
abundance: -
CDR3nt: TGTGCCAGCAGCCGAGACGTCGGACGGCTAGCCAAAAACATTCAGTACTTC
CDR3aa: CASSRDVGRLAKNIQYF

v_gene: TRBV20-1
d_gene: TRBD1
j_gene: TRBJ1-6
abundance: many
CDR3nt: TGCAGTGCTTCCCGGACAGGCCTTAATTCACCCCTCCACTTT
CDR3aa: CSASRTGLNSPLHF

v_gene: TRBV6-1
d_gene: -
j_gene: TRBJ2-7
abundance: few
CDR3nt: TGTGCCAGCAGCGACCTCAAGATTGACAACGAGCAGTACTTC
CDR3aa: CASSDLKIDNEQYF

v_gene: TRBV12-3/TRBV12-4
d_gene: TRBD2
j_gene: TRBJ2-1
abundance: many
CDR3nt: TGTGCCAGCAGGGGGACCGGGACTAGTGACTTCTTC
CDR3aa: CASRGTGTSDFF

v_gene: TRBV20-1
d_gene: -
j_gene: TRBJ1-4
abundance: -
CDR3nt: TGCAGCGGACACCGAGGTCTAGAAAAACTGTTTTTT
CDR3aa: CSGHRGLEKLFF

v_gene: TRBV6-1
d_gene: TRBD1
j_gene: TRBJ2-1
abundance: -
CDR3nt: TGTGCCAGCAGCGACTACAGGGGGAATTCCTACAATGAGCAGTTCTTC
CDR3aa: CASSDYRGNSYNEQFF

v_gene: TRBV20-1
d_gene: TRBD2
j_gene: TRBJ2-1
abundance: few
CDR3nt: TGCAGTGCTAGAGTGGGACTAGCGGGAAGGTACAATGAGCAGTTCTTC
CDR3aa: CSARVGLAGRYNEQFF

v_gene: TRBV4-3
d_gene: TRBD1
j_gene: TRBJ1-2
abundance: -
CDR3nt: TGCGCCAGCAGCAAATACGGACAGGGAAACTATGGCTACACCTTC
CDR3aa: CASSKYGQGNYGYTF

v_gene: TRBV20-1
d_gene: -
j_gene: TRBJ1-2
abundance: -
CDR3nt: TGCAGTGCTAGGCGGGAGCGTTATGGCTACACCTTC
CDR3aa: CSARRERYGYTF

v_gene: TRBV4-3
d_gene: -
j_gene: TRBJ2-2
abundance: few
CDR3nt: TGCGCCAGCAGCCAAGAGCAGCGGAACACCGGGGAGCTGTTTTTT
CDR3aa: CASSQEQRNTGELFF

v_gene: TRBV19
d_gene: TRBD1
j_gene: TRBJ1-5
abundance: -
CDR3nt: TGTGCCAGTGCCTCAGACAGGGGGTATGGTCAGCCCCAGCATTTT
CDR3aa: CASASDRGYGQPQHF

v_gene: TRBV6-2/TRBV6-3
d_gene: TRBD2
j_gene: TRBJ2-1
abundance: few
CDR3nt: TGTGCCAGCAGTTATGGGACTAGCGGGAGAGTGTTGGAGCAGTTCTTC
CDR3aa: CASSYGTSGRVLEQFF

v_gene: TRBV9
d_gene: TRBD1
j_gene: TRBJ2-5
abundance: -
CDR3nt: TGTGCCAGCAGCGTAGATGCGACAGGGCAAGAGACCCAGTACTTC
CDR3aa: CASSVDATGQETQYF

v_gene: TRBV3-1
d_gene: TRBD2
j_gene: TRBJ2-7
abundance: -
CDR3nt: TGTGCCAGCAGCCAAGTTCTTACTAGCGGCTACGAGCAGTACTTC
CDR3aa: CASSQVLTSGYEQYF

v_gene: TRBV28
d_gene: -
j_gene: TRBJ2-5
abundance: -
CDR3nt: TGTGCCAGCAGTTTAGAGGGGGGCAGGCCGACCCAGTACTTC
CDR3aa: CASSLEGGRPTQYF

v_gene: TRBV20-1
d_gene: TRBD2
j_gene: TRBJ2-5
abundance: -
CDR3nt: TGCAGTGCTAGACCGTGGACTAGCGGGGGGCCGCAAGAGACCCAGTACTTC
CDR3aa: CSARPWTSGGPQETQYF

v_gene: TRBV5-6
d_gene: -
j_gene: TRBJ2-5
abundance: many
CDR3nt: TGTGCCAGCAGTTTGGCCGGACTCGCTCAAGAGACCCAGTACTTC
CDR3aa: CASSLAGLAQETQYF

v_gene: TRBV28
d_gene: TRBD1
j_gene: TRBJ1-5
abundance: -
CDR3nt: TGTGCCAGCAGCTGGGGACAGGGGGAATATCAGCCCCAGCATTTT
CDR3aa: CASSWGQGEYQPQHF

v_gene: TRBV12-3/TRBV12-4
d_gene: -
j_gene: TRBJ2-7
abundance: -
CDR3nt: TGTGCCAGCAGTCGGGGGCTTGAGTTCTACGAGCAGTACTTC
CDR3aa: CASSRGLEFYEQYF

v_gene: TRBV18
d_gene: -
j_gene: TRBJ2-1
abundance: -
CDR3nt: TGTGCCAGCTCACCATTAAGGGGGACCACCTACAATGAGCAGTTCTTC
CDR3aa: CASSPLRGTTYNEQFF

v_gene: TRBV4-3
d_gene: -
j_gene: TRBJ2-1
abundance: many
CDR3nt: TGCGCCAGCAGCCAAGAGTCCTACAATGAGCAGTTCTTC
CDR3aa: CASSQESYNEQFF

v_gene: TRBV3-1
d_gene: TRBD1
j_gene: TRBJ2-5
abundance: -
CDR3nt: TGTGCCAGCAGCCAAAGATTAGGGGGACAGGGGGCCGAGACCCAGTACTTC
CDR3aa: CASSQRLGGQGAETQYF

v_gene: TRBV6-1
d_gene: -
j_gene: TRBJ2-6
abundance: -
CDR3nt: TGTGCCAGCAGGGCAGGACGGGCCTTAGTCAACGTCCTGACTTTC
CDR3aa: CASRAGRALVNVLTF

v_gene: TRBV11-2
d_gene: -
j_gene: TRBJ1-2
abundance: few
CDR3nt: TGTGCCAGCAGCGTACAGAACTATGGCTACACCTTC
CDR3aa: CASSVQNYGYTF

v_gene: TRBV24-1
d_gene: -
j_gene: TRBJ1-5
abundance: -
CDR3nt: TGTGCCACCAGTGATGGGTCCACTCATCAGCCCCAGCATTTT
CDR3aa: CATSDGSTHQPQHF

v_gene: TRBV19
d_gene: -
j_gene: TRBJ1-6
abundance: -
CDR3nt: TGTGCCAGTAGTACAGACACGGGTGATGTTTCACCCCTCCACTTT
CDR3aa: CASSTDTGDVSPLHF

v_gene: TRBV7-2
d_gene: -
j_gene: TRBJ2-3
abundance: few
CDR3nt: TGTGCCAGCAGCTGGACTAAAACCACAGATACGCAGTATTTT
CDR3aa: CASSWTKTTDTQYF

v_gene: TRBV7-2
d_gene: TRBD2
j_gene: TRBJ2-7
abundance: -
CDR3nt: TGTGCCAGCAGCTTAGCTCCCTTCAACTGGCGGGGGGGCTCTGTGTACGAGCAGTACTTC
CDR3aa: CASSLAPFNWRGGSVYEQYF

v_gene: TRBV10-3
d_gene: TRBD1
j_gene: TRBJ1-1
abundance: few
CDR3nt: TGTGCCATCAGTGGACAGGGATTGAACACTGAAGCTTTCTTT
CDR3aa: CAISGQGLNTEAFF

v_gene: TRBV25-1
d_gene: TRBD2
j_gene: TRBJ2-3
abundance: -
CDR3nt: TGTGCCAGCTCGACTAGCGACACAGATACGCAGTATTTT
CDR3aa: CASSTSDTDTQYF

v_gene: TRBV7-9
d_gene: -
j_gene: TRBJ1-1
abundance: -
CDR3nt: TGTGCCAGCAGAATAGGGGATCACACTGAAGCTTTCTTT
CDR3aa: CASRIGDHTEAFF

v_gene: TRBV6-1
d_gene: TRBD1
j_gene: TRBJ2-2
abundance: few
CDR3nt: TGTGCCAGCAGACAGGGGCGGGCCGGGGAGCTGTTTTTT
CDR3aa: CASRQGRAGELFF

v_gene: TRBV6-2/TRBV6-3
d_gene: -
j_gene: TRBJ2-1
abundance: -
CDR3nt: TGTGCCAGCAGTTACGACACAGGGCAGTTCTTC
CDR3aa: CASSYDTGQFF